This TCR beta chain was identified in a study of patients and donors after allogeneic stem cell transplantation. MiXCR was run by TCRdb on the RT-PCR reads, yielding one entry per CDR3 protein. Altogether approximately 150,000 distinct CDR3 sequences are present, approximately 22% being singletons, with the ten largest covering roughly 26%. This clonotype was detected only a few times. The germline V gene has CDR1 SGHRS and CDR2 YFSETQ. The CDR3 covers 15 residues. The trim removed 3 bases at V and 7 bases at J, leaving 9 bases unmatched. The genes are TRBV5-1 and TRBJ2-1, with 8 bases matching TRBD1. This TCR came from a human donor who was either an allogeneic HSCT recipient or a stem cell or donor lymphocyte infusion donor (not recorded which). It is not recorded whose cells these are; they may come from a transplant donor. The sequencing sample was made of blood, either unsorted or a sorted T cell fraction (not recorded which). CDR3 residues: CASSWTDRDVNEQFF. CDR3 DNA sequence: TGCGCCAGCAGCTGGACGGACAGGGACGTGAATGAGCAGTTCTTC. Based on the CDR3 plus reference TRBV5-1 and TRBJ2-1, the full variable domain is KAGVTQTPRYLIKTRGQQVTLSCSPISGHRSVSWYQQTPGQGLQFLFEYFSETQRNKGNFPGRFSGRQFSNSRSEMNVSTLELGDSALYLCASSWTDRDVNEQFFGPGTRLTVL.